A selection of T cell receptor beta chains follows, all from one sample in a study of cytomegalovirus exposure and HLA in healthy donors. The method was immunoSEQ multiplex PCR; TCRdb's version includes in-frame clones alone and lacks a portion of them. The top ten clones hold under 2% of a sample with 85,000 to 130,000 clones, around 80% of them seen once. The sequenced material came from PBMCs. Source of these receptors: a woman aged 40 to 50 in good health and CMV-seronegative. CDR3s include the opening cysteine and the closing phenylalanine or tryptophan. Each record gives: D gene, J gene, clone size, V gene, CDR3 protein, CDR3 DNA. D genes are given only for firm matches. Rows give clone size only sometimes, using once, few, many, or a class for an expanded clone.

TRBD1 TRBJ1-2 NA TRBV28 CAGQGAYGGYTF TGTGCCGGACAGGGGGCGTACGGCGGCTACACCTTC
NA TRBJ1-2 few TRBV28 CASSLLSGVNYGYTF TGTGCCAGCAGTTTATTGTCAGGGGTCAACTATGGCTACACCTTC
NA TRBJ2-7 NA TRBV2 CASSGQNYEQYF TGTGCCAGCTCGGGACAAAACTACGAGCAGTACTTC
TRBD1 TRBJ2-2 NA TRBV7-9 CASRRQGSTGELFF TGTGCCAGCAGGAGACAGGGGTCCACCGGGGAGCTGTTTTTT
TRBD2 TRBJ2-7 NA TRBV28 CASRTSGFYEQYF TGTGCCAGCCGGACTAGCGGGTTCTACGAGCAGTACTTC
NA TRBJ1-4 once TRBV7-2 CASSFWPGNEKLFF TGTGCCAGCAGCTTTTGGCCAGGCAATGAAAAACTGTTTTTT
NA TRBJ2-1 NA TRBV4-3 CASSHSEGGYNEQFF TGCGCCAGCAGCCACTCGGAAGGCGGCTACAATGAGCAGTTCTTC
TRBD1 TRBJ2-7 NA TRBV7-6 CASPHKGQGAYEQYF TGTGCCAGCCCCCATAAGGGACAGGGGGCCTACGAGCAGTACTTC
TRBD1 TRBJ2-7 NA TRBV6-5 CASSYGTGTHEQYF TGTGCCAGCAGTTACGGGACAGGGACCCACGAGCAGTACTTC
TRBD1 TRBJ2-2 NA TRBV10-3 CAISEDRGRVTGELFF TGTGCCATCAGTGAGGACAGGGGGCGAGTCACCGGGGAGCTGTTTTTT
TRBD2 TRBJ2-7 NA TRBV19 CASSRRTSGIYEQYF TGTGCCAGTAGTCGCCGGACTAGCGGAATCTACGAGCAGTACTTC
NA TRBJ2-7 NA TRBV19 CASSMLATSYEQYF TGTGCCAGTAGTATGTTAGCGACCTCCTACGAGCAGTACTTC
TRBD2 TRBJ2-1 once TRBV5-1 CASSFGTTYIYNEQFF TGCGCCAGCAGCTTTGGGACTACCTACATATACAATGAGCAGTTCTTC
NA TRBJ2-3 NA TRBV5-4 CASSLTDTQYF TGTGCCAGCAGCCTTACAGATACGCAGTATTTT
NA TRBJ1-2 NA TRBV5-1 CASSGRGLDLDGYTF TGCGCCAGCAGCGGCCGGGGACTGGACCTCGATGGCTACACCTTC
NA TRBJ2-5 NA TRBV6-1 CASSEPRVQYF TGTGCCAGCAGTGAACCGCGGGTCCAGTACTTC
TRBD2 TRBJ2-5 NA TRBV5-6 CASSLGELAGETQYF TGTGCCAGCAGCTTGGGTGAACTAGCGGGAGAGACCCAGTACTTC
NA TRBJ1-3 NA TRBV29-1 CSVDQGSNTIYF TGCAGCGTTGATCAGGGTTCCAACACCATATATTTT
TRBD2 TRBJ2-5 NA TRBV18 CASSRAGEWETQYF TGTGCCAGCTCCCGGGCGGGAGAATGGGAGACCCAGTACTTC
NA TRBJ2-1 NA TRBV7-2 CASSFYGSYNEQFF TGTGCCAGCAGCTTTTACGGCTCCTACAATGAGCAGTTCTTC
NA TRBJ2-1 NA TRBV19 CASSIARANEQFF TGTGCCAGTAGTATAGCGCGCGCGAATGAGCAGTTCTTC
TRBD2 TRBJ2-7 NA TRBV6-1 CASRLVAGGPVEQYF TGTGCCAGCCGCCTCGTAGCGGGAGGGCCAGTCGAGCAGTACTTC
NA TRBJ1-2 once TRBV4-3 CASSQGGFGYTF TGCGCCAGCAGCCAAGGAGGTTTTGGCTACACCTTC
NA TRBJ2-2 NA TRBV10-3 CAISSPLLAENGELFF TGTGCCATCAGTTCCCCCCTCCTCGCTGAGAACGGGGAGCTGTTTTTT
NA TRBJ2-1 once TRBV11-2 CASSFGAMADSYNEQFF TGTGCCAGCAGCTTTGGTGCAATGGCGGACTCTTACAATGAGCAGTTCTTC
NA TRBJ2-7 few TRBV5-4 CASSSFSTVRAHEQYF TGTGCCAGCAGCTCGTTTTCGACTGTCAGGGCCCACGAGCAGTACTTC
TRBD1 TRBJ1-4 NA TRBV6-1 CASSEGGTVDEKLFF TGTGCCAGCAGTGAAGGGGGGACAGTTGATGAAAAACTGTTTTTT
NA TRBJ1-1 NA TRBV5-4 CASSLAGNTEAFF TGTGCCAGCAGCTTGGCCGGGAACACTGAAGCTTTCTTT
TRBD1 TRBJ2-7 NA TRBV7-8 CASSLFRDRDVEQYF TGTGCCAGCAGCTTATTTAGGGACAGGGACGTCGAGCAGTACTTC
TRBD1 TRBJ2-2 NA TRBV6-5 CASSYDRGRTGELFF TGTGCCAGCAGTTATGACAGGGGGCGGACCGGGGAGCTGTTTTTT
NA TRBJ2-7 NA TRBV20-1 CRGTAAHEQYF TGCAGGGGTACCGCGGCCCACGAGCAGTACTTC
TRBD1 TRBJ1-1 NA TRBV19 CASRVGQTEAFF TGTGCCAGTAGAGTGGGACAGACTGAAGCTTTCTTT
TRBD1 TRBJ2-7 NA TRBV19 CASSIMGQGAPEQYF TGTGCCAGTAGTATTATGGGACAGGGGGCGCCTGAGCAGTACTTC
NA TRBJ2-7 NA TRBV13 CASSPRESHEQYF TGTGCCAGCAGCCCGAGAGAATCCCACGAGCAGTACTTC
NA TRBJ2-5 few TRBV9 CASSVGLREGARETQYF TGTGCCAGCAGCGTAGGCCTTCGGGAGGGGGCCAGGGAGACCCAGTACTTC
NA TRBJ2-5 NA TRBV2 CASSVGLAPGETQYF TGTGCCAGCAGTGTAGGCCTAGCGCCCGGGGAGACCCAGTACTTC
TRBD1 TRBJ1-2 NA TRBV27 CASSLLSGGDGYTF TGTGCCAGCAGTTTATTGTCAGGGGGCGATGGCTACACCTTC